This T cell receptor beta chain was retrieved from a study of T cells in Graves' hyperthyroidism and ophthalmopathy. Overall study: Peripheral blood draws took place at initial diagnosis, ahead of any treatment.

Amplification of TCR beta CDR3 regions was performed using RNA transcripts as template. The TCR CDR3 was amplified in a first-round RT-PCR using the HTBI primer set. TCRdb reanalysed the multiplex PCR reads using MiXCR and keeps one entry per CDR3 protein. The sample has hundreds of thousands of distinct CDR3 sequences; approximately 15% are singletons. Exclusion of a patient resulted from uncontrolled infection, other autoimmune disease, pregnancy or lactation. The CDR3 totals 16 residues. Germline CDR1 reads MNHNS; CDR2 reads SASEGT. Trimming took off 5 bases at V and 6 bases at J, with 20 bases between the two ends. The study's findings and limits: Most thyroid clonotypes expanded above 0.001 appeared in blood too.

Regarding this clonotype: Its cognate antigen is unknown.

This chain connects TRBV6-1 to TRBJ1-5; D gene ambiguous. This TCR derives from a woman between 18 and 30 years old with Graves' hyperthyroidism. Source material: blood. The CDR3 region has the DNA TGTGCCAGCAGTCTACCAGAGCCCAGCCTAAGTCAGCCCCAGCATTTT. Protein sequence: CASSLPEPSLSQPQHF.